This T cell receptor beta chain was profiled in a study of Ad26.COV2.S vaccination and SARS-CoV-2 variants. Study-level information: Once, or twice with 56 days between doses, Ad26.COV2.S was given intramuscularly.

Sample treatment: roughly 18 received Ad26.COV2.S at low or high dose, single or two shots; several received placebo; per-sample allocation not given. Collection of samples fell on day 63 after the first vaccine or placebo injection. Adults aged 18-55 years in Boston included the donor. Study-level findings and limits: Recipients of either vaccine or placebo displayed similar breadth of non-spike TCRs.

Profiled with immunoSEQ multiplex PCR; TCRdb holds only in-frame clones, not every one. This repertoire shows roughly 420,000 clones, roughly 90% found once; its top ten account for about 3.5%. Comment on this clone: Its antigen is as yet unknown.

This clonotype was obtained from a person between 18 and 60 years old who received the Ad26.COV2.S COVID-19 vaccine or a placebo. The specimen comprised peripheral blood, sampled in a trial of Ad26.COV2.S vaccine versus placebo.

CDR3 sequence reads: CAGEQGSTDTQYF. CDR3 sequence (DNA): TGTGCCGGAGAACAGGGGAGCACAGATACGCAGTATTTT. The chain is built from TRBV2 and TRBJ2-3; 7 bases are shared with TRBD1. The CDR3 extends over 13 amino acids. V shed 11 bases, J shed 0 bases, and the junction held 5 bases outside the gene matches. Germline V gene sequence: CDR1 SNHLY, CDR2 FYNNEI.